The 6 T cell receptor beta chains below were found in one sample sequenced in a study of T cells and copy number aberrations in small-cell lung cancer. Here immunoSEQ multiplex PCR was the method, and the copy in TCRdb shows in-frame clones only, minus some. This table holds some 150 clones, more than 80% found once. Input material: tumor tissue. These TCRs come from a man in his 70s with small cell lung cancer.

The chain links TRBV19 to TRBJ1-5; D gene uncertain. V lost 3 bases and J lost 0, with 9 bases in between. CDR1 is LNHDA, CDR2 SQIVND, per germline (reference sequence). The CDR3 length is 15 residues. CDR3 amino acids: CASSIRSYSNQPQHF. The CDR3 DNA reads as TGTGCCAGTAGTATCCGCAGCTATAGCAATCAGCCCCAGCATTTT.

This chain uses TRBV28 with TRBJ1-2, with D unresolved. The germline V gene has CDR1 MDHEN and CDR2 SYDVKM. This CDR3 contains 14 residues. The V and J ends lost 2 bases and 8 bases respectively, with 15 bases between them. Here the CDR3 DNA reads TGTGCCAGCAGTTTAGAGAAGGGCCCTTACGGCTACACCTTC. Residues: CASSLEKGPYGYTF.

The chain is built from TRBV7-9 and TRBJ2-1, with 7 positions matching TRBD2. This CDR3 is built from 16 residues. Germline lookup yields CDR1 SEHNR and CDR2 FQNEAQ (reference sequence). V lost 3 bases to trimming and J lost 2 bases; unmatched junction nucleotides: 7. The CDR3 is CASSFSSGVAYNEQFF. In DNA form, the CDR3 reads TGTGCCAGCAGCTTTTCCAGCGGGGTCGCCTACAATGAGCAGTTCTTC. Full variable domain (missing parts from reference TRBV7-9 and TRBJ2-1): DTGVSQNPRHKITKRGQNVTFRCDPISEHNRLYWYRQTLGQGPEFLTYFQNEAQLEKSRLLSDRFSAERPKGSFSTLEIQRTEQGDSAMYLCASSFSSGVAYNEQFFGPGTRLTVL.

The chain carries TRBV30 and TRBJ1-2; possible D gene TRBD1, 6 bases. Trimming left V 5 bases short and J 8 bases short, with 15 bases between. This CDR3 is 12 amino acids long. Germline V gene data show CDR1 as GTSNPN and CDR2 as SVGIG (reference sequence). The chain's CDR3 is CAWGRQAAGYTF. The DNA of the CDR3 is TGTGCCTGGGGCAGACAGGCAGCCGGCTACACCTTC.

The rearrangement links TRBV29-1 to TRBJ2-1; the match to TRBD2 covers 9 bases. The V segment lost 4 bases and the J segment 5 bases; nucleotides outside the gene matches: 12. Germline CDR1 SQVTM, CDR2 ANQGSEA. CDR3 length: 16 residues. CDR3 DNA: TGCAGCGTTGGACGGTGGGGTAGCGGGAGCAACAATGAGCAGTTCTTC. Residues: CSVGRWGSGSNNEQFF.

A few counts support this clone. The chain recombines TRBV9 with TRBJ2-5; D tentatively fits TRBD1 or TRBD2 (5 bases each). The V gene lost 4 bases and the J gene lost 4 bases, with 17 bases spanning the gap. CDR3 size: 15 residues. The germline gives CDR1 SGDLS, CDR2 YYNGEE. This chain's CDR3 is CASSLEGSVGETQYF. The CDR3 bases are TGTGCCAGCAGCCTAGAGGGGTCGGTGGGAGAGACCCAGTACTTC. The full variable domain, in which reference TRBV9 and TRBJ2-5 provide the parts outside the CDR3, is DSGVTQTPKHLITATGQRVTLRCSPRSGDLSVYWYQQSLDQGLQFLIQYYNGEERAKGNILERFSAQQFPDLHSELNLSSLELGDSALYFCASSLEGSVGETQYFGPGTRLLVL.